The T cell receptor (beta chain) under discussion was sequenced for a study of human T cells and chemical hapten exposure. Study findings and constraints: Versus controls, expanded TCRs had significantly more large CDR3 similarity clusters.

This clonotype came up a few times. Its target is not known. Time point indicated: patch test 1, 2 weeks after DPC sensitization. Treatment reported: therapeutic diphenylcyclopropenone sensitization with weekly scalp DPC. Before extraction, the whole blood was not fractionated, and total RNA was taken from it. V was trimmed by 5 bases and J by 6 bases, leaving 25 bases between them. CDR1 and CDR2 from the germline V gene are SNHLY and FYNNEI. The CDR3 totals 17 residues. TCRdb itself ran the RACE reads through MiXCR, one entry per CDR3 protein. The data hold fewer than 400,000 distinct CDR3 sequences, with under 8% observed a single time.

The clonotype was recovered from a woman aged 18-29 years with alopecia areata. Some clones in this sample may be carry-over from other donors' samples. The sample in question was whole blood, obtained in connection with sensitization to the hapten diphenylcyclopropenone (DPC). V gene TRBV2 combines with J gene TRBJ1-2, with D maybe TRBD1 (6 bases). Here the CDR3 reads CASSRQVFNRPTDGYTF. The CDR3 nucleotides read TGTGCCAGCAGTCGACAGGTCTTCAATCGGCCGACTGATGGCTACACCTTC.